Sequencing of this T cell receptor beta chain was carried out in a study of blood T cells in healthy people across ages. V was pared by 6 bases and J by 5 bases, with 12 bases between. CDR1 SGHTA and CDR2 FQGNSA come from the germline V gene. The CDR3 loop spans 13 amino acids. Primers used in a second PCR of about 7 to 12 cycles were a sample-barcoded 5' primer and a J-beta primer mix. Each CDR3 protein is one row after TCRdb ran MiXCR on the 5' RACE reads. The table lists 1.5 million or so distinct CDR3 sequences, about 43% of them singletons, with roughly 7.7% in the top ten. This clonotype was seen a handful of times.

The gene calls are TRBV7-2 and TRBJ2-3; tentatively, D is TRBD1 (6 bases). Sequencing used blood. This TCR was sampled from a woman aged 18-29 years in good health. The chain's CDR3 is CASSGQRGDTQYF. The CDR3 DNA is TGTGCCAGCAGTGGACAGCGAGGAGATACGCAGTATTTT.